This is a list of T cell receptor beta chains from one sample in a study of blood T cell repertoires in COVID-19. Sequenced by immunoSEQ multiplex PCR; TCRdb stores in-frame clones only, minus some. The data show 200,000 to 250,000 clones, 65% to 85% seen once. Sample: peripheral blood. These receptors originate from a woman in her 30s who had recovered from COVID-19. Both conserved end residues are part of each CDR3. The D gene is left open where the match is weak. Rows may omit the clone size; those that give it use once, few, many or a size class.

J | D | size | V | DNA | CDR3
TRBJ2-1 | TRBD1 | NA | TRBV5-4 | TGTGCCAGCAGCCCGACAGGGTACAATGAGCAGTTCTTC | CASSPTGYNEQFF
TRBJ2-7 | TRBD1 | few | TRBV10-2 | TGCGCCAGCAGGGCGACAGGGGGGAACTACGAGCAGTACTTC | CASRATGGNYEQYF
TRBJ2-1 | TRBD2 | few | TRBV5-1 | TGCGCCAGCAGCTTCCCGACTAGCGGGACGCCTTTATCCTACAATGAGCAGTTCTTC | CASSFPTSGTPLSYNEQFF
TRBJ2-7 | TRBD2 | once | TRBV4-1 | TGCGCCAGCAGCCGGGCGGGAGGCTCCTACGAGCAGTACTTC | CASSRAGGSYEQYF
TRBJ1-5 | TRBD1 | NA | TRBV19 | TGTGCCAGTACCGAGACAGGGGGTCATCAGCCCCAGCATTTT | CASTETGGHQPQHF
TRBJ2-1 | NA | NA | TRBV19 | TGTGCCAGTAGCCCCCTTGGCGGCGGGAACAATGAGCAGTTCTTC | CASSPLGGGNNEQFF
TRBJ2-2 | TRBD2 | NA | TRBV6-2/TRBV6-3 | TGTGCCAGCAGTTACTTGAAGACTAGCGGGAGGGCTCACGGGGAGCTGTTTTTT | CASSYLKTSGRAHGELFF
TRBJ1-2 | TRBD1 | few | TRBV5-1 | TGCGCCAGCAACTCTGGACAGGGCCCTAACTATGGCTACACCTTC | CASNSGQGPNYGYTF
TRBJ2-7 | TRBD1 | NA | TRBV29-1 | TGCAGCGTCCCACAGGGGTACGAGCAGTACTTC | CSVPQGYEQYF
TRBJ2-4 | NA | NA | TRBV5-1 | TGCGCCAGCAGCCTTAAGATCTCAGGGAATCCCTTCCAAAACATTCAGTACTTC | CASSLKISGNPFQNIQYF
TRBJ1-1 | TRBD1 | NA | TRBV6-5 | TGTGCCAGCAGTTACCGGGACAGTAAGGCTTTCTTT | CASSYRDSKAFF
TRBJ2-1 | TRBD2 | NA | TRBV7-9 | TGTGCCAGCAGCTCCGGCCTAGCGGGGGGTGGAATGTCCTACAATGAGCAGTTCTTC | CASSSGLAGGGMSYNEQFF
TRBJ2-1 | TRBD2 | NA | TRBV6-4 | TGTGCCAGCAGTGATGCGGGACTAGCGGGGTCCTACAATGAGCAGTTCTTC | CASSDAGLAGSYNEQFF
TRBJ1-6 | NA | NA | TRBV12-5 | TGTGCTAGTGGTTTGGTCCCAAAGGACAAGAAAAATTCACCCCTCCACTTT | CASGLVPKDKKNSPLHF
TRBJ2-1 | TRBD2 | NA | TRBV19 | TGTGCCACCGGACTAGCAGGGTATGAGCAGTTCTTC | CATGLAGYEQFF
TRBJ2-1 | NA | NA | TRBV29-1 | TGCAGCGTTCTTCTAGGGGGGGGCAATGAGCAGTTCTTC | CSVLLGGGNEQFF
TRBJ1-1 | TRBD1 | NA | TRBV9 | TGTGCCAGCAGCGTAGACCCTGGGACAGTGAACACTGAAGCTTTCTTT | CASSVDPGTVNTEAFF
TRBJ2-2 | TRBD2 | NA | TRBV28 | TGTGCCAGCAGTCCCCTAGGACTAGCGGGAGACCCCGGGGAGCTGTTTTTT | CASSPLGLAGDPGELFF